The 20 T cell receptor beta chains given below trace back to one sample, sequenced in a study of Ad26.COV2.S vaccination and SARS-CoV-2 variants. Generated by immunoSEQ multiplex PCR, the TCRdb table keeps only in-frame clones and is missing some. The sample lists 300,000 to 350,000 clones, roughly 90% occurring once. The treatment denotes: 15 to 20 received Ad26.COV2.S at low or high dose, single or two shots; about 5 received placebo; per-sample allocation not given. Repertoires come from day 63 after the first vaccine or placebo injection. The source was peripheral blood, collected in a trial of Ad26.COV2.S vaccine versus placebo. The receptors derive from a person aged 18 to 59 who received the Ad26.COV2.S COVID-19 vaccine or a placebo.

The CDR3: CASSLTGLGETQYF. CDR3 bases: TGCGCCAGCAGCTTAACAGGTTTGGGAGAGACCCAGTACTTC. J is TRBJ2-5 and V is TRBV5-1, with a weak D call TRBD1 (5 bases). CDR1 is SGHRS and CDR2 is YFSETQ in the germline V gene. The CDR3 sequence is 14 residues long. V was cut by 2 bases and J by 4 bases, with 12 bases left in between. Looking up the rest from reference TRBV5-1 and TRBJ2-5 gives the full variable domain: KAGVTQTPRYLIKTRGQQVTLSCSPISGHRSVSWYQQTPGQGLQFLFEYFSETQRNKGNFPGRFSGRQFSNSRSEMNVSTLELGDSALYLCASSLTGLGETQYFGPGTRLLVL.

This chain connects TRBV7-2 to TRBJ1-4; no clear D gene. In germline, CDR1 is SGHTA, CDR2 FQGNSA. V lost 3 bases to trimming and J lost 3 bases, with 14 bases between them. CDR3 length: 16 amino acids. The CDR3 is CASSLEGAYPNEKLFF. Here the CDR3 DNA reads TGTGCCAGCAGCTTGGAGGGTGCTTATCCTAATGAAAAACTGTTTTTT. Variable domain in full (rest from reference TRBV7-2 and TRBJ1-4): GAGVSQSPSNKVTEKGKDVELRCDPISGHTALYWYRQSLGQGLEFLIYFQGNSAPDKSGLPSDRFSAERTGGSVSTLTIQRTQQEDSAVYLCASSLEGAYPNEKLFFGSGTQLSVL.

The V call is TRBV12-3 or TRBV12-4, the J call TRBJ1-1, with TRBD1 identical over 9 bases. After removal of 10 bases from V and 5 bases from J, the junction contained 8 bases not matched to a gene. This CDR3 has 13 amino acids. The CDR3 protein is CATRTGDTTEAFF. Here the CDR3 DNA reads TGTGCCACACGGACAGGGGATACGACTGAAGCTTTCTTT.

The chain couples TRBV5-5 to TRBJ1-2; 7 nucleotides align to TRBD1. Germline V lookup: CDR1 SGHKS, CDR2 YYEKEE (reference sequence). The CDR3 is 14 residues long. V dropped 2 bases and J dropped 6; count of bases not matched to a gene: 7. Here the CDR3 reads CASSLQGQVNGYTF. CDR3 bases: TGTGCCAGCAGCTTACAGGGGCAGGTGAATGGCTACACCTTC. Complete variable domain (other parts from reference TRBV5-5 and TRBJ1-2): DAGVTQSPTHLIKTRGQQVTLRCSPISGHKSVSWYQQVLGQGPQFIFQYYEKEERGRGNFPDRFSARQFPNYSSELNVNALLLGDSALYLCASSLQGQVNGYTFGSGTRLTVV.

The rearrangement links TRBV11-3 to TRBJ2-1; TRBD1 matches 8 bases. Germline V gene data show CDR1 as SGHNT and CDR2 as YENEEA. The ends lost 4 bases at V and 6 bases at J; junction bases unmatched: 8. The CDR3 has 15 amino acids. In DNA, the CDR3 is TGTGCCAGCAGCTCCTCGGACAGGGCGACCAATGAGCAGTTCTTC. Protein: CASSSSDRATNEQFF.

The chain has TRBV28 and TRBJ1-2, with unresolved D. V was shortened by 5 bases and J by 5 bases, with 18 bases between the two germline ends. CDR3 size: 15 residues. Germline CDR1 reads MDHEN; CDR2 reads SYDVKM. CDR3 nucleotide sequence: TGTGCCAGCAGTCCTATTGGGGTCGAGGCATATGGCTACACCTTC. Residues: CASSPIGVEAYGYTF.

This clone was detected once. J is TRBJ2-3 and V is TRBV6-2 or TRBV6-3; maybe TRBD1 (6 bases). V dropped 2 bases and J dropped 3 bases, with 27 bases sitting between them. Germline-derived CDR1 and CDR2 are MNHEY and SVGEGT. The CDR3 has 20 amino acids. The CDR3 region is CASSYRGRGSYWAGTDTQYF. The CDR3 coding sequence is TGTGCCAGCAGTTACCGGGGCAGGGGAAGTTATTGGGCCGGAACAGATACGCAGTATTTT.

This chain links TRBV18 with TRBJ1-1; possible D gene TRBD1, 6 bases. This CDR3 region has 14 residues. V gave up 4 bases and J gave up 3 bases, with 12 bases separating them. Germline V lookup: CDR1 KGHSH, CDR2 LQKENI. The CDR3 region has the DNA TGTGCCAGCTCACGTACAGGGATCGACACTGAAGCTTTCTTT. This translates into CASSRTGIDTEAFF.

The chain employs TRBV28 and TRBJ2-1, with D possibly TRBD2 on 6 matching bases. Deletions cut 3 bases from V and 0 bases from J, with 15 bases between. This CDR3 has 17 amino acids. CDR1 MDHEN and CDR2 SYDVKM come from the germline V gene. CDR3 DNA: TGTGCCAGCAGTTTGATTCTTAGCGGAGGCTCCTACAATGAGCAGTTCTTC. It codes for CASSLILSGGSYNEQFF.

The chain recombines TRBV2 with TRBJ2-7, with 15 bases fitting TRBD2. This CDR3 contains 16 residues. Per the germline V gene, CDR1 is SNHLY and CDR2 is FYNNEI. The V gene end was trimmed by 3 bases and the J gene end by 6 bases; junction bases not matched to a gene: 6. CDR3 nucleotides: TGTGCCAGCAGTGATCCGGGACTAGCGGGAGGAGGCGAGCAGTACGTC. Amino acids: CASSDPGLAGGGEQYV.

CDR3 sequence: CASSLAVSYEQYV. The CDR3, as DNA: TGTGCCAGCAGCTTAGCTGTATCCTACGAGCAGTACGTC. V and J are TRBV11-1 and TRBJ2-7, with D unresolved. Trimming stripped 0 bases from V and 1 base from J, with 4 bases between. The germline V gene has CDR1 SGHAT and CDR2 FQDESV (reference sequence). This CDR3 contains 13 residues.

The chain links TRBV15 to TRBJ2-2; no firm D call. This CDR3 region has 13 residues. Trimming took 0 bases from V and 6 from J, leaving 5 bases between them. Germline CDR1 and CDR2: LNHNV and YYDKDF (reference sequence). The CDR3 nucleotides are TGTGCCACCAGCAGAGATCTAGCCGGGGAGCTGTTTTTT. Translation gives CATSRDLAGELFF.

The V call is TRBV4-1, the J call TRBJ2-5, with D perhaps assigned TRBD1 or TRBD2 (5 bases each). CDR3 length: 16 amino acids. Trimming took 1 base from V and 3 from J, leaving 15 bases between them. Germline CDR1 and CDR2: MGHRA and YSYEKL. CDR3 nucleotide sequence: TGCGCCAGCAGCCAAGTCGGGTGGAGAGGGGAAGAGACCCAGTACTTC. It yields the protein CASSQVGWRGEETQYF.

This chain connects TRBV19 to TRBJ2-3; 10 nucleotides align to TRBD2. The CDR3 totals 16 residues. Germline CDR1 LNHDA, CDR2 SQIVND (reference sequence). Unmatched junction bases numbered 8, after V lost 4 bases and J lost 4 bases. CDR3 bases: TGTGCCAGTAGTACCTATCTAGCGGGAGAAGCAGATACGCAGTATTTT. Its protein is CASSTYLAGEADTQYF.

The V call is TRBV3-1 (or the pseudogene TRBV3-2), the J call TRBJ2-5; D is uncertain. Germline V gene sequence: CDR1 LGHDT, CDR2 YNNKEL (reference sequence). The CDR3 is 15 amino acids. Trimming took off 2 bases at V and 2 bases at J, with 12 bases between the two ends. CDR3 bases: TGTGCCAGCAGCCAATTCTCCCTACCTCAAGAGACCCAGTACTTC. It translates to CASSQFSLPQETQYF.

The genes are TRBV28 and TRBJ1-6, with D unclear. The CDR3 has 12 amino acids. CDR1 MDHEN and CDR2 SYDVKM come from the germline V gene. The V and J ends lost 8 bases and 4 bases respectively, with 6 bases between them. The CDR3 DNA follows: TGTGCCAGCGGAAGGTATAATTCACCCCTCCACTTT. Its translation is CASGRYNSPLHF.

The chain is built from TRBV27 and TRBJ1-2, with D perhaps TRBD1 (5 bases). The CDR3 extends over 14 amino acids. Germline CDR1 MNHEY, CDR2 SMNVEV (reference sequence). V lost 2 bases, J lost 3 bases, and 10 bases lay in between. CDR3 region: CASSLGGSDYGYTF. The DNA for the CDR3 is TGTGCCAGCAGTTTAGGGGGTTCGGACTATGGCTACACCTTC.

The chain couples TRBV27 to TRBJ2-7; the D is unclear. Trimming pared 4 bases from V and 1 base from J, leaving 8 bases between. Germline lookup yields CDR1 MNHEY and CDR2 SMNVEV (reference sequence). The CDR3 has 13 residues. This CDR3 reads CASSWGPSYEQYF. CDR3 DNA: TGTGCCAGCAGTTGGGGTCCGTCCTACGAGCAGTACTTC.

Details on this clone: No conserved phenylalanine or tryptophan is present at the end of the CDR3, so a read error is the likely explanation. The DNA is left out, because the CDR3 cannot be placed on it with certainty; the CDR3 is given as TCRdb lists it. The chain uses TRBV5-6 and TRBJ1-2; the DNA was not compared with TRBD1, the D call given in the table. The CDR3 is made up of 11 amino acids, end residues included. Germline V gene sequence: CDR1 SGHDT, CDR2 YYEEEE. CDR3 amino acids: CASSGTGSLTL.

The chain recombines TRBV4-1 with TRBJ2-4; D unresolved. CDR1 and CDR2 (germline): MGHRA, YSYEKL. The CDR3 is made up of 12 amino acids. V lost 4 bases and J lost 11, with 12 bases in between. The CDR3 here is CASSPEPYLQYF. CDR3 in DNA: TGCGCCAGCAGCCCCGAACCTTACCTTCAGTACTTC.